This T cell receptor beta chain originates from a study of blood T cell repertoires in COVID-19. For the study at large: The origin of the acute and convalescent COVID-19 samples was the United States, Italy and Spain. T cells, B-cell-depleted T cells, or PBMCs supplied cDNA or gDNA.

Participants' own reports of clinical history determined their cohort assignment. J lost 8 bases, V lost 2 bases, and 6 bases had no gene match. Germline-derived CDR1 and CDR2 are LGHDT and YNNKEL (reference sequence). The CDR3 consists of 15 residues. Original analysis: Amplification of reference gene primers was used by the study to estimate nucleated cell counts. Sequenced by immunoSEQ multiplex PCR; TCRdb stores in-frame clones only, minus some. That table is the source of V, J and clone size, and D and trimming were worked out from the DNA. This table holds 190,000 or so clones, 70% to 90% found once.

The V call is TRBV3-1 (or the pseudogene TRBV3-2), the J call TRBJ1-6; 7 bases are a match to TRBD1. Sequencing was performed on PBMCs or T cells enriched from blood (not recorded which). This receptor was obtained from a woman under 40 who had been exposed to COVID-19. CDR3 protein: CASSQLTGNDSPLHF. In nucleotides, the CDR3 is TGTGCCAGCAGCCAACTGACAGGGAATGATTCACCCCTCCACTTT.